This note documents a single T cell receptor beta chain sequence. In the source study's methods: How many nucleated cells were present was estimated from reference gene primer amplification. Assay: immunoSEQ multiplex PCR; the TCRdb copy retains only in-frame clones and omits some. For V, J and clone size, that table is used; D and trimming come from the DNA. The data hold tens of thousands of clones, with roughly 90% observed a single time. V was clipped by 5 bases and J by 2 bases, with 17 bases between them. Per germline, CDR1 SGHTA and CDR2 FQGTGA. This CDR3 has 16 amino acids. This specimen belongs to a study of blood T cell repertoires in COVID-19. Study in general: There were acute and convalescent COVID-19 samples, and they came from the United States, Italy and Spain. The cDNA or gDNA used as material had been derived from T cells, B-cell-depleted T cells, or PBMCs.

This TCR came from a man between 60 and 75 years old with active COVID-19. The chain is built from TRBV7-3 and TRBJ2-3; D is perhaps TRBD1 (5 bases). Sequencing was carried out using peripheral blood. The CDR3 region has the DNA TGTGCCAGCAGCCCAGGGCCGTCTACTTACACAGATACGCAGTATTTT. This gives the protein CASSPGPSTYTDTQYF.